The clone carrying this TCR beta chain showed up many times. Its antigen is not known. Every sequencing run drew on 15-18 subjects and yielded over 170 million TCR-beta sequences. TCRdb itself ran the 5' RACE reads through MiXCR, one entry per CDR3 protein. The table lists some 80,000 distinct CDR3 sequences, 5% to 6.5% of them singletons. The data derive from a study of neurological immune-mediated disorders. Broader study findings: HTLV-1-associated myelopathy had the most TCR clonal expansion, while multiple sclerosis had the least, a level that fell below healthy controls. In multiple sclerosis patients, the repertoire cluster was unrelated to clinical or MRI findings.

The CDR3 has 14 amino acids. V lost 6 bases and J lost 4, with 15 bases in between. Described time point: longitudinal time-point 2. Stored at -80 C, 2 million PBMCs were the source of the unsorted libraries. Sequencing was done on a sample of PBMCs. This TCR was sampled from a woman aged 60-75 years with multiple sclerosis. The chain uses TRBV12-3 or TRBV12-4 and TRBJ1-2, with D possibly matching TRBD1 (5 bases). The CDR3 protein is CASSSKGLVYGYTF. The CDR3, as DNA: TGTGCCAGCAGCTCTAAGGGACTGGTCTATGGCTACACCTTC.